This entry lists 10 T cell receptor beta chains sequenced from one sample in a study of blood T cell repertoires in COVID-19 (TCRdb year 2020). The library was obtained by the immunoSEQ multiplex PCR assay. This immuneACCESS table, as held by TCRdb, lists in-frame sequences with V and J called but not all clones. Of the missing ones, under half trace to an unresolved V gene in checked studies; the others have no known cause. This sample comprises approximately 490,000 clones, about nine tenths of them detected only once. The ten biggest clones cover just over 8% of the sample. Specimen: PBMCs or T cells enriched from blood (not recorded which). The receptor source for this set is a woman between 55 and 75 years old who had recovered from COVID-19.

J is TRBJ2-7 and V is TRBV6-5, with 8 positions matching TRBD1. The CDR3 is 14 residues long. V was pared by 5 bases and J by 2 bases, with 5 bases of the junction left unmatched. Germline loops: CDR1 MNHEY, CDR2 SVGAGI. CDR3 sequence (DNA): TGTGCCAGCAGTCCCTCGGGACAGGCCTACGAGCAGTACTTC. It codes for CASSPSGQAYEQYF.

J is TRBJ1-1 and V is TRBV14; 7 bases agree with TRBD1. Trimming removed 8 bases from V and 1 base from J; junction bases left unmatched: 4. Germline V gene sequence: CDR1 SGHDN, CDR2 FVKESK. CDR3 length: 13 amino acids. The CDR3 here is CASGRDRNTEAFF. As DNA, the CDR3 is TGTGCCAGCGGCCGGGACAGGAACACTGAAGCTTTCTTT.

This chain connects TRBV5-1 to TRBJ1-1; D call uncertain. The germline V gene has CDR1 SGHRS and CDR2 YFSETQ. The CDR3 covers 13 residues. The V gene lost 5 bases and the J gene lost 4 bases, with 12 bases spanning the gap. The CDR3 loop reads CASRPERGTEAFF. The DNA of the CDR3 is TGCGCCAGCAGACCCGAGAGAGGCACTGAAGCTTTCTTT.

The chain joins TRBV2 to TRBJ1-4; possibly TRBD1 for D (5 bases). Germline V gene sequence: CDR1 SNHLY, CDR2 FYNNEI. CDR3 length equals 15 residues. Trimming shortened V by 6 bases and J by 2 bases, and 13 bases separated the two germline ends. CDR3 in DNA: TGTGCCAGCAGGTCCGCAGGGAAGACTAATGAAAAACTGTTTTTT. The encoded protein is CASRSAGKTNEKLFF.

For this clone: The sample has other DNA sequences that encode this CDR3 too. This rearrangement joins TRBV3-1 (or the pseudogene TRBV3-2) to TRBJ2-5; 7 nucleotides match TRBD2. After removal of 4 bases from V and 4 bases from J, the junction contained 0 bases not matched to a gene. This CDR3 comprises 12 residues. Germline V lookup: CDR1 LGHDT, CDR2 YNNKEL (reference sequence). CDR3 sequence: CASSPGGETQYF. As DNA, the CDR3 is TGTGCCAGCAGCCCGGGGGGAGAGACCCAGTACTTC.

The rearrangement uses TRBV7-9 and TRBJ1-1; 8 bases are a match to TRBD1. There are 16 residues in the CDR3. The germline CDR1 and CDR2 sequences are SEHNR and FQNEAQ (reference sequence). V was clipped by 7 bases and J by 1 base; unmatched bases: 11. This chain's CDR3 is CASTTDRGVGNTEAFF. The DNA for the CDR3 is TGTGCCAGCACCACCGACAGGGGAGTGGGGAACACTGAAGCTTTCTTT.

The chain carries TRBV7-2 and TRBJ2-7, with a weak D call TRBD1 (5 bases). The CDR3 is 14 residues long. Looked up from germline, CDR1 is SGHTA and CDR2 is FQGNSA. Trimming took off 3 bases at V and 3 bases at J, with 12 bases between the two ends. The CDR3 loop is CASSLTKGNYEQYF. The CDR3 DNA reads TGTGCCAGCAGCTTGACGAAGGGGAACTACGAGCAGTACTTC.

The chain recombines TRBV28 with TRBJ2-1; TRBD2 matches at 10 bases. Germline V lookup: CDR1 MDHEN, CDR2 SYDVKM. J lost 5 bases, V lost 2 bases, and 9 bases had no gene match. The CDR3 runs to 17 residues. CDR3 residues: CASSLVSSGGPNNEQFF. The CDR3 DNA follows: TGTGCCAGCAGTTTAGTGAGTAGCGGGGGGCCAAACAATGAGCAGTTCTTC.

As for this clone: Distinct nucleotide sequences in the sample also encode this CDR3. This CDR3 is CASSPSGTGELFF. CDR3 nucleotides: TGTGCCAGCTCACCGTCAGGGACCGGGGAGCTGTTTTTT. The rearrangement links TRBV18 to TRBJ2-2; D may be TRBD1 (5 bases). The germline V gene has CDR1 KGHSH and CDR2 LQKENI. The CDR3 has 13 residues. Trimming cost V 3 bases and J 5 bases, with 7 bases left between them.

The chain employs TRBV28 and TRBJ1-6; 9 nucleotides line up with TRBD1. The CDR3 is 16 residues long. Trimming at V came to 5 bases and at J to 7 bases, leaving 9 bases not matched to a gene. CDR1 is MDHEN and CDR2 is SYDVKM in the germline V gene. In DNA form, the CDR3 reads TGTGCCAGCAGTCTATCGACCGGGACAGGGAATTCACCCCTCCACTTT. This translates into CASSLSTGTGNSPLHF.